This section outlines one TCR beta chain sequence together with its context. No cognate antigen has been identified for it. Base qualities are not at hand, and no much larger clone is one base apart. Libraries were constructed by the immunoSEQ multiplex PCR assay. For the multiplex PCR, a mixture combining 60 forward primers for TCR Vbeta segments and 13 reverse primers for TCR Jbeta segments was used. The CDR3 region of rearranged TCR beta genes was amplified from genomic DNA by a multiplex PCR assay. Amplified TCR beta libraries were sequenced as 87-base-pair reads on the Illumina HiSeq System. Per the original workflow: A later analysis tallied around 80 million unique TCR beta chains across the 700 or so repertoires, and approximately 9.9 million of those chains were shared by two or more donors. To remove PCR and sequencing errors, raw reads were error-corrected and collapsed into unique sequences using a nearest-neighbor algorithm that merged closely related sequences. Alignment of CDR3 sequences to IMGT reference sequences was used to assign V, D and J gene segments. For a sequence to be retained, a match of at least six nucleotides was required to both a V gene segment and a J gene segment. Rearrangements were classified as productive when the CDR3 lacked stop codons and remained in frame with V and J, and all other rearrangements were classified as non-productive. Following IMGT convention, CDR3 was defined as the stretch from the second conserved V-encoded cysteine up to the conserved J-encoded phenylalanine. The earlier analysis of more than 450 of the donors excluded sequences that lacked an unambiguous match to a single V gene segment. In an earlier analysis of approximately 590 of the donors, a V segment was called functional when productive rearrangements were above 56.7%, and segregating when the standard deviation between donors exceeded 5%. A statistical classification framework was built for diagnosing cytomegalovirus status from the catalog of TCR beta chain sequences. In a later analysis, V and J genes were assigned by comparing TCR nucleotide sequences against IMGT/GENE-DB human TR gene sequences. Using the TCRdist pipeline, a later analysis assigned CDR3 sequences along with most-parsimonious VDJ recombination scenarios. In a later analysis, every TCR beta chain was defined by the combination of its CDR3 amino acid sequence and its V-gene family, and reads without a unique V-gene family were dropped. In a later analysis, a few hundred highly shared, low-generation-probability nucleotide sequences were removed to address suspected cross-contamination and a sequencing artifact. In a later analysis, a clonal expansion index for each public chain was calculated from normalized within-repertoire ranks of inferred template counts. In a later analysis, generation probabilities were computed with a VDJ recombination model fitted to out-of-frame rearrangements, and the resulting probabilities were checked against IGoR. Hypergeometric tests were used in a later analysis to score TCR-TCR, TCR-HLA and TCR-CMV co-occurrence, with a repertoire-size bias correction applied to the TCR pairs. A later analysis estimated false discovery rates by permuting HLA or CMV assignments 20 times. A later analysis grouped co-occurring TCRs with DBSCAN, adding TCRdist sequence similarity when clustering within HLA-allele-positive subsets. Co-occurrence clustering excluded repertoires with fewer than 30,000 or more than 120,000 public chains, plus five with anomalous nucleotide sharing. Not all clones reach the TCRdb copy of this immuneACCESS table, which keeps in-frame sequences only. Checked studies attribute under half of the gap to unresolved V genes and leave the rest unexplained. V and J calls and clone size are given by that table; D and trimming were obtained from the DNA. In this sample the table shows about 140,000 clones, 75% to 80% of which occur a single time. The top ten hold approximately 4% of the sample.

V loses 5 bases of germline sequence and J loses 3 bases, and the interval between the two ends is 8 bases. CDR1 and CDR2 are read off the germline V gene as MDHEN and SYDVKM. From the cysteine through the phenylalanine, the CDR3 covers 13 amino acids. The retained sequence is limited to the CDR3, 39 bases, with the frame set at the first base. This sample is part of a study of cytomegalovirus exposure and HLA in healthy donors (dated by TCRdb to between 2016 and 2019). As for the study more broadly: In an earlier analysis of 450 to 750 of the donors, about 270 Gb of sequence data and some 100 million unique TCR beta sequences from roughly 180 million T cells were reported. The study profiled the T cell repertoires of under 850 subjects by immunosequencing and related them to cytomegalovirus serostatus. Around 320 gigabases of sequencing data and 70 million to 85 million unique TCR sequences were included in an early release covering under 650 HLA-typed donors. An earlier analysis of approximately 580 of the donors used high-throughput TCR beta sequencing to judge whether each TCR beta V gene segment behaved as functional or pseudogenic. Every repertoire in the discovery cohort had been generated on one and the same sequencing platform. High-throughput TCR immunosequencing, statistical association of individual TCRs with disease status, and machine learning were combined to predict cytomegalovirus infection status. Among the roughly 380 genotyped donors, under 90% belonged to the genetic ancestry cluster associated with self-reported Caucasian donors. Rather than using new phenotypic data, the later analysis identified candidate immune exposures from TCR beta sequences and from how often those sequences occurred across donors. Across around 400 genotyped donors of the cohort, an average of about 240,000 unique TCR beta nucleotide sequences per donor were sequenced, and 15% to 20% of those sequences were non-productive. A later genetic analysis used genome-wide SNP genotypes for about 60% of the roughly 670 donors, treating that subset as a discovery cohort. About five DR-DQ haplotypes were treated as single units for association and clustering because of strong linkage in the cohort. Typing coverage differed by locus: A, B, C, DRB1 and DQB1 were typed in about 629-640 donors, DQA1 in about 500, DPA1 in roughly 590, and DPB1 in 472. A separate validation cohort of some 130 different subjects was used in addition to the approximately 640-subject first cohort. The study aimed to test whether cataloging public T cell receptors could reveal signatures of past pathogen exposure. HLA typing included class I and class II loci at four-digit resolution. A later analysis re-examined previously published TCR beta repertoires from several hundred donors and added high-resolution HLA genotyping to investigate patterns of TCR occurrence. Donor age, sex, ethnicity and CMV serostatus were compiled alongside the repertoire data. Broad study findings and their caveats: Compared with the roughly 670-donor mean, donors in an Asian-associated ancestry cluster had fewer N-insertions in productive TCRs, according to a later genetic analysis. It was suggested by the authors that the approach could potentially be generalized to other disease states and immunological phenotypes. A total of fewer than 200 TCR beta chains were listed by the study as associated with cytomegalovirus. A further reported finding was that TCR beta sequences accurately predicted the HLA-A and HLA-B alleles for most subjects in the first cohort. Because HLA typing was unavailable for some donors at each locus, only the typed subset was used in association tests. A cluster of highly shared sequence variants was judged likely to represent a technical artifact of the sequencing pipeline. According to a later analysis, most CMV-associated TCR beta chains appeared to be HLA-restricted, and the HLA associations seemed to be driven largely by CMV exposure. Assigning TCR associations to individual alleles was difficult when HLA alleles, especially DR and DQ, strongly co-occurred. In a later analysis, HLA-associated TCR beta chains showed more clonal expansion and lower generation probabilities than non-associated chains that were equally common. The classifier was reported to diagnose cytomegalovirus status with high specificity and sensitivity in both the original cohort and the validation cohort. The only immune exposure information available for the cohort was CMV serostatus. Because the 87-base-pair reads could not distinguish some IMGT-functional V segments, including TRBV6-2 and TRBV6-3, those segments were excluded. Across donors, most TCR sequences were observed very rarely, whereas some public TCRs were present in many individuals. Broadly in line with IMGT annotations, most TCR beta V segments showed up in productive rearrangements about 87% or about 30% of the time in an earlier analysis of several hundred of the donors. Because counts were too low, 15 to 20 rarely observed V segments, including chromosome 9 orphons, were left out of the earlier analysis of 587 of the donors. Presence/absence analyses assumed roughly uniform sequencing depth across donors, an assumption that may not hold. A later analysis associated 15,000 to 20,000 TCR beta sequences with specific HLA alleles at a false discovery rate of 0.05. According to a later analysis, parvovirus B19, influenza, CMV and Epstein-Barr virus appeared linked to several top co-occurrence clusters. A few of the identified cytomegalovirus-associated TCR beta chains were confirmed in vitro to be specific for cytomegalovirus antigens. Only TCR beta chains were sequenced in this cohort, and the absence of alpha or paired-chain data limited detectable features. A later genetic analysis associated a missense DCLRE1C variant with V-gene and J-gene trimming of TCR beta chains, and an independent cohort replicated the association. According to a later analysis, TCR association rates differed among HLA loci, with DRB1 alleles showing the most associated TCRs and HLA-C alleles showing the fewest. Linkage disequilibrium might explain the correlated functional status among segregating V segments, but an unknown experimental factor could not be excluded.

The cohort comprised hundreds of healthy bone marrow donors. Cohort members were all nominally healthy when sampled, although unrecorded immune exposures were likely present. The donor tested CMV seronegative, placing the donor among the 350 or so seronegative members of the cohort. Every donor gave a peripheral blood sample, and the peripheral blood mononuclear cells from that sample were used for TCR beta sequencing. Genomic DNA extraction from the blood cell samples was performed with the Qiagen DNeasy Blood Extraction Kit. Recombination joined TRBV28 with TRBJ2-1; TRBD1 is a possible D gene, resting on 6 matching bases. Input material: PBMCs. This clonotype was sampled from a man younger than 35 in good health and CMV-seronegative. The CDR3 protein is CASSPGVYNEQFF. The bases read TGTGCCAGCAGTCCAGGGGTCTACAATGAGCAGTTCTTC.